What follows are 14 T cell receptor beta chains derived from one specimen sequenced in a study of cytomegalovirus exposure and HLA in healthy donors. Use of 60 Vbeta and 13 Jbeta primers characterized the PCR. The repertoire was sequenced with immunoSEQ multiplex PCR; TCRdb's copy has only in-frame clones and lacks some. The sample holds about 210,000 clones, around four fifths seen once. Input material: PBMCs. The receptors were sampled from a man between 35 and 55 years old in good health and CMV-seropositive.

As regards this clone: The sample contains more than one DNA sequence encoding this CDR3. J is TRBJ1-3 and V is TRBV7-9; D ambiguous. V lost 1 base and J 5 bases, leaving 9 bases between the germline ends. This CDR3 has 14 residues. Germline lookup yields CDR1 SEHNR and CDR2 FQNEAQ (reference sequence). This CDR3 reads CASSLVAGRNTIYF. CDR3 nucleotide sequence: TGTGCCAGCAGCTTAGTGGCGGGTAGAAACACCATATATTTT. Using reference TRBV7-9 and TRBJ1-3 for the parts outside the CDR3, the full variable domain is DTGVSQNPRHKITKRGQNVTFRCDPISEHNRLYWYRQTLGQGPEFLTYFQNEAQLEKSRLLSDRFSAERPKGSFSTLEIQRTEQGDSAMYLCASSLVAGRNTIYFGEGSWLTVV.

As for this clone: Within the sample, other DNA sequences also encode this same CDR3. The rearrangement joins TRBV11-2 to TRBJ1-4; 9 bases fit TRBD1. V lost 3 bases to trimming and J lost 8 bases; unmatched junction nucleotides: 4. The CDR3 covers 14 residues. The germline V gene encodes CDR1 SGHAT and CDR2 FQNNGV. The CDR3 is CASSLGQGSEKLFF. The CDR3 DNA sequence: TGTGCCAGCAGCTTGGGACAGGGTAGCGAAAAACTGTTTTTT.

This sequence joins TRBV21-1 and TRBJ2-5; no DNA check was done on the table's D call, TRBD2. TRBV21-1 is a known pseudogene. The CDR3 totals 10 residues. The CDR3 region is CAGEGETQYF. CDR3 nucleotides: TGTGCGGGGGAGGGGGAGACCCAGTACTTC.

This clone was detected once. The chain links TRBV28 to TRBJ2-1; 12 bases are shared with TRBD2. V shed 4 bases and J 7 bases; nucleotides not matched to a gene: 17. This CDR3 spans 19 amino acids. CDR1 and CDR2 (germline): MDHEN, SYDVKM. CDR3 in DNA: TGTGCCAGCAGTTCTTGGTTACTAGCGGGAGGTGGGGATGTTAATGAGCAGTTCTTC. Translating it yields CASSSWLLAGGGDVNEQFF.

The V and J genes are TRBV4-1 and TRBJ1-3; 7 bases match TRBD1. CDR1 is MGHRA and CDR2 is YSYEKL in the germline V gene. This CDR3 contains 19 residues. V shed 3 bases and J 0 bases; nucleotides not matched to a gene: 14. For the CDR3, the DNA is TGCGCCAGCAGCCATCCGGGACAGAGAATCCCCCTCTCTGGAAACACCATATATTTT. Amino acid sequence: CASSHPGQRIPLSGNTIYF.

The gene calls are TRBV7-3 and TRBJ2-2; tentative D call: TRBD2 (6 bases). With 1 base removed from V and 4 bases from J, the gap between germline ends came to 13 bases. Germline CDR1 SGHTA, CDR2 FQGTGA. CDR3 length equals 16 residues. CDR3 loop: CASSLMGRGGTGELFF. The DNA for the CDR3 is TGTGCCAGCAGCTTAATGGGCCGGGGAGGCACCGGGGAGCTGTTTTTT.

This clone has just one count. The V and J genes are TRBV30 and TRBJ2-1, with 15 bases lining up with TRBD2. The junction had 18 bases not matched to a gene; V was cut back by 3 bases and J by 6 bases. CDR3 size: 20 residues. The germline V gene encodes CDR1 GTSNPN and CDR2 SVGIG (reference sequence). In DNA, the CDR3 is TGTGCCTGGAGCCTGGGCGGACTAGCGGGAGGGCCAGTTTCCCTCAATGAGCAGTTCTTC. Its translation is CAWSLGGLAGGPVSLNEQFF.

The genes are TRBV10-2 and TRBJ1-1; unclear D gene. The CDR3 runs 13 residues. With 8 bases removed from V and 0 bases from J, the gap between germline ends came to 10 bases. CDR1 and CDR2 (germline): WSHSY, SAAADI. CDR3: CASSFQMNTEAFF. CDR3 bases: TGCGCCAGCTCCTTCCAGATGAACACTGAAGCTTTCTTT.

The chain recombines TRBV27 with TRBJ2-3, with D possibly matching TRBD2 (5 bases). Trimming left V 3 bases short and J 1 base short, with 8 bases between. Germline V gives CDR1 MNHEY, CDR2 SMNVEV (reference sequence). The CDR3 runs to 14 residues. The CDR3 DNA follows: TGTGCCAGCAGTTTTGGCGGGCGCACAGATACGCAGTATTTT. Translation gives CASSFGGRTDTQYF.

The chain carries TRBV6-6 and TRBJ2-7, with 14 bases lining up with TRBD2. The V segment lost 4 bases and the J segment 5 bases; nucleotides outside the gene matches: 4. The CDR3 has 15 residues. From germline, CDR1 is MNHNY and CDR2 SVGAGI (reference sequence). CDR3: CASSSGTSGRNEQYF. As DNA, the CDR3 is TGTGCCAGCAGTTCGGGGACTAGCGGGAGAAACGAGCAGTACTTC.

The chain recombines TRBV25-1 with TRBJ2-1; 9 bases line up with TRBD1. V lost 4 bases, J lost 1 base, and 8 bases stayed unmatched. This CDR3 comprises 17 residues. The germline gives CDR1 MGHDK, CDR2 SYGVNS. For the CDR3, the DNA is TGTGCCAGCAGTGGGGGGGGACAGGGTAGATCCTACAATGAGCAGTTCTTC. Protein: CASSGGGQGRSYNEQFF.

The chain joins TRBV10-3 to TRBJ2-6; D is possibly TRBD1 (6 bases). CDR1 and CDR2 (germline): ENHRY, SYGVKD. Trimming stripped 9 bases from V and 3 bases from J, with 18 bases between. CDR3 length: 16 amino acids. In nucleotides, the CDR3 is TGTGCCATTATACAGGGAATCTCAGATGGGGCCAACGTCCTGACTTTC. It yields the protein CAIIQGISDGANVLTF.

The chain is built from TRBV4-3 and TRBJ2-1, with TRBD2 identical over 9 bases. The CDR3 extends over 18 amino acids. V dropped 2 bases and J dropped 4; count of bases not matched to a gene: 12. Germline CDR1 reads LGHNA; CDR2 reads YSLEER. As DNA, the CDR3 is TGCGCCAGCAGCCAATCCGGGACTAGCAGCAGTCTTTACAATGAGCAGTTCTTC. This gives the protein CASSQSGTSSSLYNEQFF.

This chain connects TRBV30 to TRBJ1-4, with a weak D call TRBD1 (5 bases). Germline CDR1 GTSNPN, CDR2 SVGIG (reference sequence). The ends were cut back, 2 bases at V and 5 bases at J, with 15 bases in the middle. The CDR3 is 15 amino acids. The CDR3: CAWSPSEGRNEKLFF. CDR3 sequence (DNA): TGTGCCTGGAGTCCCTCGGAGGGGCGGAATGAAAAACTGTTTTTT.